These 29 T cell receptor beta chains originate from one sample sequenced in a study of breast tumors, draining lymph nodes, adjacent tissues. TCRdb itself ran the multiplex PCR reads through MiXCR, one entry per CDR3 protein. The table has approximately 230,000 distinct CDR3 sequences, less than 40% seen once. Samples came from axillary lymph nodes draining the breast cancer. Sequencing was carried out using axillary lymph node tissue. These receptors came from a female donor with breast cancer. Some clones in this sample may be carry-over from other donors' samples.

On this clonotype itself: One junction end does not reproduce the germline sequence, and a read error may be involved. In DNA form, the CDR3 reads TGTGCCAGTAGTATATCCGGGGGCACAGATGCGCAGTATTTT. Translating it yields CASSISGGTDAQYF. The chain joins TRBV19 to TRBJ2-3; D may match TRBD1 or TRBD2 (6 bases each). The CDR3 runs to 14 residues. Germline V CDR1 and CDR2: LNHDA, SQIVND (reference sequence).

This clonotype was counted at least ten times. V and J are TRBV19 and TRBJ2-2, with no clear D. The V and J ends lost 3 bases and 9 bases respectively, with 14 bases between them. The CDR3 consists of 14 residues. CDR1 LNHDA and CDR2 SQIVND come from the germline V gene (reference sequence). CDR3 amino acids: CASSIGRPLRELFF. DNA for the CDR3: TGTGCCAGTAGTATTGGCAGACCCCTCCGGGAGCTGTTTTTT.

This clonotype was observed many times. The J gene is TRBJ2-3, the V gene TRBV20-1, with D possibly TRBD2 on 5 matching bases. CDR1 is DFQATT and CDR2 is SNEGSKA in the germline V gene (reference sequence). Trimming took 3 bases from V and 2 from J, leaving 6 bases between them. The CDR3 is 12 residues long. CDR3 DNA sequence: TGCAGTGCTAGGAGGGACACAGATACGCAGTATTTT. Its protein product is CSARRDTDTQYF.

In regard to this clonotype: At one of its ends the junction is not consistent with the germline gene, which may arise from a read error. This sequence joins TRBV10-3 and TRBJ1-5; 7 nucleotides agree with TRBD1. CDR3 length: 13 residues. Germline assignment: CDR1 ENHRY and CDR2 SYGVKD. In nucleotides, the CDR3 is TGTGCCATCCGTGACAGGGTAAATCAGCCCCAGCATTTT. Translation: CAIRDRVNQPQHF.

This clonotype has at least ten counts. The V call is TRBV19, the J call TRBJ1-2; D is perhaps TRBD1 (5 bases). Germline values: CDR1 LNHDA, CDR2 SQIVND (reference sequence). The CDR3 is made up of 14 amino acids. V lost 4 bases, J lost 4 bases, and 13 bases lay in between. The CDR3 is CASSNLGRGYGYTF. In nucleotides, the CDR3 is TGTGCCAGTAGTAACTTAGGTAGGGGCTATGGCTACACCTTC.

This clonotype occurred many times. The chain couples TRBV7-2 to TRBJ2-1; 9 nucleotides match TRBD1. Germline V gene sequence: CDR1 SGHTA, CDR2 FQGNSA. Germline trimming cut 4 bases from V and 3 bases from J; bases unmatched to any gene: 7. This CDR3 comprises 16 residues. This CDR3 reads CASSSKQGAHYNEQFF. In DNA, the CDR3 is TGTGCCAGCAGCTCCAAACAGGGGGCGCACTACAATGAGCAGTTCTTC.

Many counts were recorded for this clonotype. The chain links TRBV20-1 to TRBJ1-5; possible D gene TRBD1, 6 bases. Trimming pared 3 bases from V and 6 bases from J, leaving 15 bases between. Germline V gene sequence: CDR1 DFQATT, CDR2 SNEGSKA (reference sequence). The CDR3 is made up of 14 amino acids. The CDR3 protein is CSASLSRGGQPQHF. As DNA, the CDR3 is TGCAGTGCTAGTCTTTCAAGGGGGGGTCAGCCCCAGCATTTT.

A note on this clonotype: This may stem from a read error, because a much larger clone lies one nucleotide away. This chain uses TRBV20-1 with TRBJ1-2; tentatively, D is TRBD1 (5 bases). Germline V gene sequence: CDR1 DFQATT, CDR2 SNEGSKA (reference sequence). This CDR3 region has 15 residues. CDR3 protein: CSAVRPGQATYGCTF. CDR3 DNA: TGCAGTGCTGTAAGACCGGGGCAAGCTACCTATGGCTGCACCTTC.

The gene calls are TRBV2 and TRBJ1-6; TRBD1 agrees at 7 bases. V shed 4 bases and J 5 bases; nucleotides not matched to a gene: 5. This CDR3 contains 15 residues. Germline values: CDR1 SNHLY, CDR2 FYNNEI. CDR3 protein: CASSGGQTDNSPLHF. The CDR3 region has the DNA TGTGCCAGCAGTGGGGGACAGACAGATAATTCACCCCTCCACTTT.

The V and J genes are TRBV6-1 and TRBJ1-5, with 7 bases that match TRBD1. V lost 3 bases and J lost 5; bases outside the gene matches: 10. The CDR3 contains 16 residues. Germline CDR1 MNHNS, CDR2 SASEGT. CDR3 protein: CASSDSDRVLDQPQHF. CDR3 bases: TGTGCCAGCAGTGACTCTGACAGGGTGTTGGATCAGCCCCAGCATTTT.

This clonotype was detected many times. The chain links TRBV6-5 to TRBJ1-2; D unresolved. V dropped 6 bases and J dropped 4 bases, with 9 bases sitting between them. This CDR3 has 12 residues. CDR1 and CDR2 (germline): MNHEY, SVGAGI. The CDR3 is CASSPTSYGYTF. The CDR3 DNA follows: TGTGCCAGCAGCCCGACGAGCTATGGCTACACCTTC.

CDR3 region: CSARDFSILTNQPQHF. The CDR3 DNA is TGCAGTGCTAGGGACTTCAGCATATTGACCAATCAGCCCCAGCATTTT. V is TRBV20-1 and J is TRBJ1-5, with D uncertain. Germline loops: CDR1 DFQATT, CDR2 SNEGSKA (reference sequence). This CDR3 region has 16 residues. V lost 3 bases and J 3 bases, leaving 18 bases between the germline ends.

This sequence joins TRBV19 and TRBJ1-1; D is unclear. The CDR3 totals 15 residues. Germline lookup yields CDR1 LNHDA and CDR2 SQIVND (reference sequence). The germline V and J ends were trimmed by 1 base and 0 bases, with 9 bases remaining between them. In DNA, the CDR3 is TGTGCCAGTAGTATAGTCCCACGTATGAACACTGAAGCTTTCTTT. This codes for CASSIVPRMNTEAFF.

On this clonotype: One junction end does not reproduce the germline sequence, and a read error may be involved. This chain joins TRBV5-1 and TRBJ2-1; 12 bases are a match to TRBD2. Germline assignment: CDR1 SGHRS and CDR2 YFSETQ. The CDR3 sequence is 15 residues long. The CDR3 loop is CASIPSGRGPNEQFF. CDR3 nucleotide sequence: TGTGCCAGCATCCCTAGCGGGAGGGGTCCCAATGAGCAGTTCTTC.

This clonotype was picked up many times. The V and J genes are TRBV24-1 and TRBJ2-7; D call uncertain. Deletions cut 4 bases from V and 7 bases from J, with 10 bases between. The CDR3 sequence is 12 residues long. Germline-derived CDR1 and CDR2 are KGHDR and SFDVKD. The CDR3 sequence: CATSEVLGEQYF. CDR3 bases: TGTGCCACCAGTGAGGTCCTCGGGGAGCAGTACTTC.

A note on this clonotype: The CDR3 does not close with the conserved phenylalanine or tryptophan, likely indicating a read error. The DNA is left out, because the CDR3 cannot be placed on it with certainty; the CDR3 is given as TCRdb lists it. The V call is TRBV7-2, the J call TRBJ2-6; TRBD2, the table's D call, was not compared with the DNA. The CDR3 adds up to 8 amino acids, both ends counted. The germline V gene has CDR1 SGHTA and CDR2 FQGNSA. The CDR3 here is CASSLPRG.

The rearrangement uses TRBV30 and TRBJ2-1; maybe TRBD2 (6 bases). Trimming stripped 2 bases from V and 2 bases from J, with 13 bases between. CDR1 and CDR2 from the germline V gene are GTSNPN and SVGIG (reference sequence). The CDR3 spans 15 residues. The CDR3 DNA follows: TGTGCCTGGAGTATAGGTGCGGGACCCTACAATGAGCAGTTCTTC. Protein sequence: CAWSIGAGPYNEQFF. The variable domain in full, with the rest retrieved from reference TRBV30 and TRBJ2-1, is SQTIHQWPATLVQPVGSPLSLECTVEGTSNPNLYWYRQAAGRGLQLLFYSVGIGQISSEVPQNLSASRPQDRQFILSSKKLLLSDSGFYLCAWSIGAGPYNEQFFGPGTRLTVL.

This clonotype came up many times. This chain links TRBV19 with TRBJ2-3; D uncertain. There are 16 residues in the CDR3. V lost 5 bases and J 5 bases, leaving 20 bases between the germline ends. Germline values: CDR1 LNHDA, CDR2 SQIVND (reference sequence). The CDR3 DNA reads as TGTGCCAGTAGTGCCTACTTATCCGGCGGTGAAGATACGCAGTATTTT. Translation gives CASSAYLSGGEDTQYF.

There are a few counts of this clonotype. The chain links TRBV6-5 to TRBJ1-3; D may be TRBD1 (5 bases). The germline gives CDR1 MNHEY, CDR2 SVGAGI. V was shortened by 5 bases and J by 4 bases, with 15 bases between the two germline ends. The CDR3 is 15 residues long. CDR3 nucleotide sequence: TGTGCCAGCAGTCGGACAAACCAAGCCGGAAACACCATATATTTT. This encodes CASSRTNQAGNTIYF.

This clonotype was detected many times. CDR3 sequence reads: CASSESGRGPYEQYF. The CDR3 coding sequence is TGCGCCAGCAGTGAGTCGGGGAGGGGGCCGTACGAGCAGTACTTC. The chain recombines TRBV10-2 with TRBJ2-7; D tentatively reads TRBD1 or TRBD2 (7 bases each). Germline-derived CDR1 and CDR2 are WSHSY and SAAADI. The CDR3 runs 15 residues. Trimming left V 0 bases short and J 4 bases short, with 13 bases between.

This clonotype was picked up a small number of times. The J gene is TRBJ2-3, the V gene TRBV12-3 or TRBV12-4, with a possible D match to TRBD1 (5 bases). The CDR3 totals 15 residues. V lost 0 bases and J 3 bases, leaving 10 bases between the germline ends. The CDR3 region has the DNA TGTGCCAGCAGTTTAGCCCTAGGGGTAACAGATACGCAGTATTTT. It is translated as CASSLALGVTDTQYF.

This clonotype occurred many times. This chain joins TRBV7-9 and TRBJ1-2; weak D call: TRBD1 (6 bases). There are 15 residues in the CDR3. V lost 2 bases to trimming and J lost 4 bases, with 14 bases between them. CDR1 SEHNR and CDR2 FQNEAQ come from the germline V gene (reference sequence). In DNA, the CDR3 is TGTGCCAGCAGCTTACCTGACAGGACACTCTATGGCTACACCTTC. It encodes CASSLPDRTLYGYTF. Full variable domain (outside the CDR3, taken from reference TRBV7-9 and TRBJ1-2): DTGVSQNPRHKITKRGQNVTFRCDPISEHNRLYWYRQTLGQGPEFLTYFQNEAQLEKSRLLSDRFSAERPKGSFSTLEIQRTEQGDSAMYLCASSLPDRTLYGYTFGSGTRLTVV.

This clonotype came up a few times. The CDR3 loop is CANRTGMNTEAFF. The CDR3 DNA is TGTGCCAACAGGACAGGGATGAACACTGAAGCTTTCTTT. This chain joins TRBV2 and TRBJ1-1, with 8 bases lining up with TRBD1. CDR3 length: 13 amino acids. CDR1 is SNHLY and CDR2 is FYNNEI in the germline V gene. The junction had 4 bases not matched to a gene; V was cut back by 10 bases and J by 0 bases.

As concerns this clonotype: Possible read error: a much larger clone is one base away. The chain carries TRBV9 and TRBJ1-6; D possibly corresponds to TRBD1 (5 bases). Germline loops: CDR1 SGDLS, CDR2 YYNGEE. The CDR3 runs 17 residues. Trimming cost V 3 bases and J 0 bases, with 13 bases left between them. CDR3 loop: CASSARGSSSYNSPLHF. The CDR3 bases are TGTGCCAGCAGCGCCCGGGGCTCCAGCTCCTATAATTCACCCCTCCACTTT.

The chain has TRBV7-9 and TRBJ1-1; no definite D call. V was cut by 1 base and J by 1 base, with 7 bases left in between. Germline values: CDR1 SEHNR, CDR2 FQNEAQ (reference sequence). CDR3 length equals 14 residues. The CDR3 DNA reads as TGTGCCAGCAGCTTAGAAGTTGGGAACACTGAAGCTTTCTTT. Its translation: CASSLEVGNTEAFF.

This clonotype occurred a few times. The CDR3 loop is CASSFPGGSGYTF. CDR3 coding DNA: TGTGCCAGCAGTTTCCCAGGGGGCTCTGGCTACACCTTC. V is TRBV27 and J is TRBJ1-2, with TRBD1 matching over 8 bases. Germline V gene sequence: CDR1 MNHEY, CDR2 SMNVEV (reference sequence). The CDR3 has 13 residues. V gave up 3 bases and J gave up 7 bases; unmatched junction bases: 4.

This clonotype was seen many times. The chain couples TRBV7-9 to TRBJ1-3; 10 bases are a match to TRBD1. The V and J ends lost 3 bases and 5 bases, in that order; junction bases with no gene match: 7. Germline CDR1 reads SEHNR; CDR2 reads FQNEAQ (reference sequence). The CDR3 is 16 residues long. CDR3 in DNA: TGTGCCAGCAGCTTCGGACAGGGGGGGGGTAGAAACACCATATATTTT. The encoded protein is CASSFGQGGGRNTIYF.

This chain links TRBV28 with TRBJ1-4; 7 bases are a match to TRBD1. Germline trimming cut 4 bases from V and 10 bases from J; bases unmatched to any gene: 9. The CDR3 is 14 amino acids. Germline V CDR1 and CDR2: MDHEN, SYDVKM. This CDR3 is CASSSPGGDVKLFF. Here the CDR3 DNA reads TGTGCCAGCAGTTCGCCAGGGGGGGATGTAAAACTGTTTTTT.

This clonotype was picked up many times. The chain employs TRBV2 and TRBJ1-2; 7 positions match TRBD1. CDR3 length equals 13 residues. J was trimmed by 7 bases and V by 6 bases; bases with no gene match: 8. Germline CDR1 and CDR2: SNHLY and FYNNEI. The CDR3 region is CASRVTGPSGYTF. In nucleotides, the CDR3 is TGTGCCAGCAGGGTGACAGGGCCCAGTGGCTACACCTTC.